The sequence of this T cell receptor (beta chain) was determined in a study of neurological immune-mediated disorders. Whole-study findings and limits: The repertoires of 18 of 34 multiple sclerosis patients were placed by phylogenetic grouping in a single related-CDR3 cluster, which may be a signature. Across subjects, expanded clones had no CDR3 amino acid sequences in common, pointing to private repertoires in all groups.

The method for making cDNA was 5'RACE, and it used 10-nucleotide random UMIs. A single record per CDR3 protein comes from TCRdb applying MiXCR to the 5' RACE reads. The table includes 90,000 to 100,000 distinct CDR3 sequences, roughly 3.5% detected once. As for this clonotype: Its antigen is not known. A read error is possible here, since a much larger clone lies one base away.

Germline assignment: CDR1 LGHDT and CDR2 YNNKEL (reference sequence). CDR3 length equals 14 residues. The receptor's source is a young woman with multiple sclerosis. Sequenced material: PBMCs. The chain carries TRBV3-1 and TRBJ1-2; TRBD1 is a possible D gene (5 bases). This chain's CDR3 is CASSQDGGNFGYTF. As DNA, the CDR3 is TGTGCCAGCAGCCAAGATGGGGGGAACTTTGGCTACACCTTC.